In this sample, the clone carrying this T cell receptor beta chain turned up a few times. Antigen: not known. The data were produced by immunoSEQ multiplex PCR, yet TCRdb's version contains in-frame clones alone and is incomplete. The data contain some 110,000 clones, 88% of them singletons. This sample stems from a study of T cell responses to AZD1222 COVID-19 vaccine. With V trimmed by 5 bases and J by 7 bases, 7 bases remained unmatched. Germline-derived CDR1 and CDR2 are SGHAT and FQNNGV. The CDR3 sequence is 16 residues long. Whole-study results and caveats: The study identified only six AZD1222 recipients as seropositive at baseline.

The chain recombines TRBV11-2 with TRBJ2-3; TRBD2 agrees at 15 bases. Sequenced material: peripheral blood, taken on day 0 of AZD1222 vaccination. This clonotype was sampled from an adult in good health. Written as DNA, the CDR3 is TGTGCCAGCAGCCTAGGGACTAGCGGGGGGCAAAATACGCAGTATTTT. Translating gives CASSLGTSGGQNTQYF. Drawing the rest from reference TRBV11-2 and TRBJ2-3, the complete variable domain is EAGVAQSPRYKIIEKRQSVAFWCNPISGHATLYWYQQILGQGPKLLIQFQNNGVVDDSQLPKDRFSAERLKGVDSTLKIQPAKLEDSAVYLCASSLGTSGGQNTQYFGPGTRLTVL.